This T cell receptor (beta chain) originates from a study of cytomegalovirus exposure and HLA in healthy donors. Study-level results: Analysis was carried out at a later point, and it linked a missense DCLRE1C variant to TCR beta V- and J-gene trimming.

The PCR used 60 Vbeta and 13 Jbeta primers. Data came from immunoSEQ multiplex PCR; TCRdb stores just in-frame clones and leaves some out. This table has about 180,000 clones, 79% appearing once. This clone was observed a handful of times. Its antigen is as yet unknown. CDR3 length: 14 amino acids. With V trimmed by 4 bases and J by 6 bases, 8 bases remained unmatched. CDR1 is MNHNY, CDR2 SVGAGI, per germline (reference sequence). The genes are TRBV6-6 and TRBJ1-2, with TRBD1 matching 7 bases. This receptor was obtained from a middle-aged woman in good health and CMV-seronegative. The sample consisted of PBMCs. CDR3 in amino acids: CASSSTDRVDGYTF. CDR3 coding DNA: TGTGCCAGCAGTTCTACAGACAGGGTCGATGGCTACACCTTC.